These 29 T cell receptor beta chains share one sample of origin, sequenced in a study of T cells in Graves' hyperthyroidism and ophthalmopathy. RNA transcripts gave rise to amplified TCR beta CDR3 regions. In the first-round RT-PCR of the TCR CDR3, the HTBI primer set was used. Via MiXCR, TCRdb re-called the multiplex PCR reads, giving one row per CDR3 protein. Here the sample spans roughly 580,000 distinct CDR3 sequences, around 46% being singletons. The specimen was peripheral blood or thyroid tissue (not recorded which). These receptors originate from a woman aged 18 to 35 with Graves' hyperthyroidism.

This chain links TRBV2 with TRBJ1-2; D is undetermined. The CDR3 spans 11 residues. The V gene lost 7 bases and the J gene lost 4 bases, with 7 bases spanning the gap. Germline-derived CDR1 and CDR2 are SNHLY and FYNNEI. CDR3 sequence: CASNPLYGYTF. CDR3 sequence (DNA): TGTGCCAGCAATCCCCTCTATGGCTACACCTTC.

The table lists this clonotype with a count of one. This may be a read error: a much more frequent sequence differs by one nucleotide. The rearrangement links TRBV10-3 to TRBJ1-2; D is unresolved. The CDR3 sequence is 14 residues long. V was shortened by 6 bases and J by 4 bases, with 15 bases between the two germline ends. Looked up from germline, CDR1 is ENHRY and CDR2 is SYGVKD. CDR3 sequence reads: CAISQRGGLYGYTF. The CDR3 DNA is TGTGCCATCAGCCAACGTGGAGGGCTCTATGGCTACACCTTC.

A few counts support this clonotype. The chain has TRBV7-9 and TRBJ2-7; perhaps TRBD2 as D (5 bases). V was pared by 9 bases and J by 1 base, with 16 bases between. Per germline, CDR1 SEHNR and CDR2 FQNEAQ (reference sequence). This CDR3 is 14 amino acids long. For the CDR3, the DNA is TGTGCCAGTCGCCTAGAAGCGGAGTCCTACGAGCAGTACTTC. It translates to CASRLEAESYEQYF.

The rearrangement links TRBV7-9 to TRBJ1-6, with D uncertain. Germline-derived CDR1 and CDR2 are SEHNR and FQNEAQ (reference sequence). The ends were cut back, 6 bases at V and 16 bases at J, with 7 bases in the middle. The CDR3 runs to 9 residues. The CDR3: CASSSGLHF. The DNA for the CDR3 is TGTGCCAGCAGTTCCGGGCTCCACTTT.

Only one count was recorded for this clonotype. The chain links TRBV29-1 to TRBJ1-2; 7 bases are a match to TRBD1. The germline V gene encodes CDR1 SQVTM and CDR2 ANQGSEA. The CDR3 runs to 12 residues. V trimming: 8 bases; J trimming: 7 bases; junction bases outside the gene matches: 10. The DNA for the CDR3 is TGCAGCATCCTGACAGGGCTCTCTGGCTACACCTTC. Translating gives CSILTGLSGYTF.

The chain's CDR3 is CSARDGGPWGAQYF. The CDR3 DNA reads as TGCAGTGCTAGAGATGGGGGACCTTGGGGGGCCCAGTACTTC. This chain joins TRBV20-1 and TRBJ2-5; weak D call: TRBD2 (6 bases). Between the trimmed V and J ends, which lost 0 bases and 9 bases, there was a span of 17 bases. Germline V gives CDR1 DFQATT, CDR2 SNEGSKA (reference sequence). The CDR3 totals 14 residues.

Points on this clonotype: A single base separates this from a much larger clone, so it may be a read error. The chain couples TRBV6-5 to TRBJ2-7; 7 bases match TRBD1. The CDR3 totals 14 residues. CDR1 is MNHEY and CDR2 is SVGAGI in the germline V gene. CDR3 nucleotide sequence: TGTGCCATCAGTTACGGGACAGTTGGCTACGAGCAGTACTTC. Protein: CAISYGTVGYEQYF.

This clonotype was found many times. The V and J genes are TRBV10-2 and TRBJ1-4; 7 positions match TRBD1. In germline, CDR1 is WSHSY, CDR2 SAAADI. V dropped 5 bases and J dropped 8; count of bases not matched to a gene: 5. The CDR3 totals 13 residues. The CDR3: CASSTGEGEKLFF. The CDR3 region has the DNA TGCGCCAGCAGTACAGGGGAAGGCGAAAAACTGTTTTTT.

The chain joins TRBV12-3 or TRBV12-4 to TRBJ1-1; tentative D call: TRBD1 (6 bases). The CDR3 is made up of 13 amino acids. V lost 10 bases, J lost 2 bases, and 14 bases lay in between. This CDR3 reads CATKLDRNTEAFF. In nucleotides, the CDR3 is TGTGCCACCAAACTGGACAGAAACACTGAAGCTTTCTTT.

This clonotype was seen many times. This sequence joins TRBV2 and TRBJ1-5; D is unclear. The germline CDR1 and CDR2 sequences are SNHLY and FYNNEI. V lost 4 bases and J lost 4, with 5 bases in between. The CDR3 is made up of 12 amino acids. The CDR3 is CASSADNQPQHF. CDR3 bases: TGTGCCAGCAGTGCCGATAATCAGCCCCAGCATTTT.

The chain joins TRBV7-9 to TRBJ1-1, with no clear D. V was clipped by 5 bases and J by 0 bases, with 10 bases between them. CDR1 and CDR2 (germline): SEHNR, FQNEAQ (reference sequence). The CDR3 loop spans 14 amino acids. CDR3 residues: CASSHDGMNTEAFF. For the CDR3, the DNA is TGTGCCAGCAGCCACGACGGAATGAACACTGAAGCTTTCTTT.

The chain couples TRBV7-6 to TRBJ2-3; D is possibly TRBD1 or TRBD2 (5 bases each). This CDR3 is built from 15 residues. The V end lost 4 bases, the J end lost 2 bases, and 13 bases lay between the germline ends. Per germline, CDR1 SGHVS and CDR2 FNYEAQ. The CDR3 DNA sequence: TGTGCCAGCAGCTCGAGCCGGGACCACACAGATACGCAGTATTTT. It is translated as CASSSSRDHTDTQYF.

The V gene is TRBV20-1, the J gene TRBJ2-2; D may be TRBD2 (6 bases). The length of the CDR3 is 14 residues. Germline V gives CDR1 DFQATT, CDR2 SNEGSKA (reference sequence). V dropped 6 bases and J dropped 0 bases, with 11 bases sitting between them. CDR3 loop: CSARDFSNTGELFF. The CDR3 DNA reads TGCAGTGCCCGGGACTTTTCGAACACCGGGGAGCTGTTTTTT.

This clonotype came up many times. This chain uses TRBV20-1 with TRBJ2-5; D call uncertain. V was clipped by 7 bases and J by 5 bases, with 14 bases between them. CDR3 length equals 12 residues. The germline CDR1 and CDR2 sequences are DFQATT and SNEGSKA (reference sequence). CDR3 region: CSVPPGGETQYF. The CDR3 DNA reads TGCAGTGTCCCACCCGGTGGGGAGACCCAGTACTTC.

The genes are TRBV20-1 and TRBJ2-2; D is ambiguous. The V gene's germline CDR1 is DFQATT and CDR2 SNEGSKA (reference sequence). The CDR3 has 13 amino acids. Trimming took 1 base from V and 7 from J, leaving 10 bases between them. In DNA, the CDR3 is TGCAGTGCTAGAGCTGGGTTTATCGGGGAGCTGTTTTTT. Translating gives CSARAGFIGELFF.

This clonotype was picked up many times. The V gene is TRBV14, the J gene TRBJ1-6; no clear D. Germline lookup yields CDR1 SGHDN and CDR2 FVKESK. Trimming stripped 1 base from V and 8 bases from J, with 9 bases between. The CDR3 is 14 amino acids. CDR3 amino acids: CASSQAHLDSPLHF. The CDR3 DNA reads TGTGCCAGCAGCCAAGCCCACTTGGATTCACCCCTCCACTTT.

The V and J genes are TRBV29-1 and TRBJ2-5; D tentatively fits TRBD1 or TRBD2 (6 bases each). Germline values: CDR1 SQVTM, CDR2 ANQGSEA. The germline V and J ends were trimmed by 4 bases and 11 bases, with 29 bases remaining between them. The CDR3 covers 16 residues. This CDR3 is CSVGGAVLNTEGGQYF. The DNA for the CDR3 is TGCAGCGTTGGGGGGGCAGTACTGAACACTGAAGGTGGGCAGTACTTC.

This chain links TRBV7-9 with TRBJ2-2, with TRBD2 identical over 7 bases. The CDR3 spans 15 residues. J was trimmed by 1 base and V by 3 bases; bases with no gene match: 2. Per germline, CDR1 SEHNR and CDR2 FQNEAQ (reference sequence). The CDR3 region has the DNA TGTGCCAGCAGCTTTGGCGGGAGGAACACCGGGGAGCTGTTTTTT. It codes for CASSFGGRNTGELFF.

This chain connects TRBV7-9 to TRBJ1-1; D might be TRBD1 (5 bases). There are 15 residues in the CDR3. V was shortened by 1 base and J by 2 bases, with 11 bases between the two germline ends. Germline V gene data show CDR1 as SEHNR and CDR2 as FQNEAQ (reference sequence). This chain's CDR3 is CASSLDLGLNTEAFF. In DNA form, the CDR3 reads TGTGCCAGCAGCTTAGATCTGGGACTTAACACTGAAGCTTTCTTT.

The gene calls are TRBV7-8 and TRBJ2-3; D remains ambiguous. The germline V gene encodes CDR1 SGHVS and CDR2 FQNEAQ. V lost 1 base and J lost 6, with 8 bases in between. This CDR3 spans 13 amino acids. CDR3 loop: CASSLGTRDTQYF. The CDR3 DNA reads as TGTGCCAGCAGCTTAGGGACCAGGGATACGCAGTATTTT.

The genes are TRBV7-8 and TRBJ2-7; D is unclear. The ends were cut back, 5 bases at V and 6 bases at J, with 11 bases in the middle. The CDR3 runs 12 residues. CDR1 and CDR2 (germline): SGHVS, FQNEAQ. For the CDR3, the DNA is TGTGCCAGCAGCGACATTTTGAGCGAGCAGTACTTC. Translating gives CASSDILSEQYF.

J is TRBJ1-5 and V is TRBV7-3; possibly TRBD1 for D (5 bases). CDR3 size: 14 residues. V dropped 5 bases and J dropped 5 bases, with 13 bases sitting between them. The germline V gene has CDR1 SGHTA and CDR2 FQGTGA. This CDR3 is CASSRGRGDQPQHF. The DNA for the CDR3 is TGTGCCAGCAGCCGGGGACGGGGAGATCAGCCCCAGCATTTT.

This clonotype has at least ten counts. The chain combines TRBV7-6 with TRBJ1-1; possible D gene TRBD1, 5 bases. Germline V gives CDR1 SGHVS, CDR2 FNYEAQ. The CDR3 has 14 amino acids. V shed 4 bases and J shed 4 bases, with 13 bases lying between them. The CDR3 sequence is CASSWEGRVTEAFF. CDR3 sequence (DNA): TGTGCCAGCAGCTGGGAGGGGCGGGTCACTGAAGCTTTCTTT.

The gene calls are TRBV25-1 and TRBJ1-1; D perhaps matches TRBD1 (6 bases). Germline V gene data show CDR1 as MGHDK and CDR2 as SYGVNS. Between the trimmed V and J ends, which lost 5 bases and 5 bases, there was a span of 12 bases. The CDR3 is made up of 13 amino acids. The CDR3 sequence is CASSPSGETEAFF. CDR3 DNA: TGTGCCAGCAGTCCGTCAGGGGAGACTGAAGCTTTCTTT. Supplemented by reference TRBV25-1 and TRBJ1-1, the full variable domain reads EADIYQTPRYLVIGTGKKITLECSQTMGHDKMYWYQQDPGMELHLIHYSYGVNSTEKGDLSSESTVSRIRTEHFPLTLESARPSHTSQYLCASSPSGETEAFFGQGTRLTVV.

This clonotype was seen a handful of times. The chain recombines TRBV29-1 with TRBJ2-5; 7 bases map to TRBD2. The germline V gene has CDR1 SQVTM and CDR2 ANQGSEA. There are 13 residues in the CDR3. Trimming at V came to 6 bases and at J to 2 bases, leaving 6 bases not matched to a gene. CDR3 sequence: CSVASGPQETQYF. The CDR3 DNA reads as TGCAGCGTGGCTAGCGGCCCTCAAGAGACCCAGTACTTC.

This clonotype was counted at least ten times. The rearrangement links TRBV29-1 to TRBJ2-7, with D possibly being TRBD1 or TRBD2 (5 bases each). The CDR3 extends over 13 amino acids. Between the trimmed V and J ends, which lost 4 bases and 2 bases, there was a span of 12 bases. The V gene's germline CDR1 is SQVTM and CDR2 ANQGSEA. The CDR3 region has the DNA TGCAGCGTTGGCGGCAGGGACCCCTACGAGCAGTACTTC. Its translation: CSVGGRDPYEQYF.

This clonotype was detected only a few times. At one end, the junction sequence differs from germline, possibly due to a read error. The chain couples TRBV9 to TRBJ1-1; TRBD1 aligns across 8 bases. This CDR3 is 16 amino acids long. The germline V gene has CDR1 SGDLS and CDR2 YYNGEE. CDR3 in amino acids: CASRNPYRGENTEAFF. The CDR3 DNA sequence: TGCGCCAGCAGGAACCCGTACAGGGGGGAGAACACTGAAGCTTTCTTT.

Concerning this clonotype: Mismatch with germline at one junction end may stem from a read error. This sequence joins TRBV6-2 or TRBV6-3 and TRBJ1-5; D not certain. The length of the CDR3 is 10 residues. Looked up from germline, CDR1 is MNHEY and CDR2 is SVGEGT. CDR3 in DNA: TGTGCCGGAAGCAATCAGTCCCAGCATTTT. Its protein product is CAGSNQSQHF.

This clonotype was observed a few times. The rearrangement uses TRBV2 and TRBJ1-6; tentative D call: TRBD1 (5 bases). In germline, CDR1 is SNHLY, CDR2 FYNNEI. V was pared by 6 bases and J by 12 bases, with 12 bases between. This CDR3 comprises 12 residues. This CDR3 is CASSQEGRPLHF. CDR3 coding DNA: TGTGCCAGCAGCCAAGAGGGGAGACCCCTCCACTTT.